This T cell receptor (beta chain) was retrieved from a study of cytomegalovirus exposure and HLA in healthy donors. As for the study in general: A prior study identified 100 million to 130 million unique TCR beta sequences from roughly 180 million T cells. Regarding the study as a whole: Reportedly, cytomegalovirus status was diagnosed with high sensitivity and specificity.

Primers: 60 Vbeta forward and 13 Jbeta reverse. Produced via immunoSEQ multiplex PCR; TCRdb's table is partial and in-frame only. The data show about 160,000 clones, with just over 75% seen just once and 1% held by the top ten. Trimming took 2 bases from V and 9 from J, leaving 8 bases between them. The germline gives CDR1 GTSNPN, CDR2 SVGIG (reference sequence). The CDR3 length is 11 residues. As for this clone: What it binds is not known.

V gene TRBV30 combines with J gene TRBJ2-1; D possibly corresponds to TRBD2 (5 bases). The source is a woman aged 40 to 50 in good health and CMV-seronegative. Material: PBMCs. CDR3 region: CAWSRLAEQFF. CDR3 nucleotides: TGTGCCTGGAGTCGGCTAGCTGAGCAGTTCTTC.